The T cell receptor (beta chain) under discussion was sequenced for a study of T cell clonality in common variable immunodeficiency. Germline V gives CDR1 SNHLY, CDR2 FYNNEI. The V gene lost 2 bases and the J gene lost 6 bases, with 16 bases spanning the gap. This CDR3 is built from 15 residues. About this clone: What it recognizes is unknown. The read terminates 3 residues ahead of where the CDR3 ends, so the germline J gene completes it.

This table comes from immunoSEQ multiplex PCR, and its TCRdb copy is limited to in-frame clones, with some not included. The profile covers around 24,000 clones, none occurring a single time. Study-level results: In common variable immunodeficiency, TCR beta chains reportedly carried fewer deletions and N-nucleotide insertions.

This clonotype was obtained from a human donor with common variable immunodeficiency. Sequencing used peripheral blood mononuclear cells. The rearrangement links TRBV2 to TRBJ2-5; D possibly corresponds to TRBD2 (5 bases). CDR3 residues: CASSEWRTESKTQYF. The sequenced part of the CDR3 DNA is TGTGCCAGCAGTGAATGGAGGACTGAGTCGAAGACC.